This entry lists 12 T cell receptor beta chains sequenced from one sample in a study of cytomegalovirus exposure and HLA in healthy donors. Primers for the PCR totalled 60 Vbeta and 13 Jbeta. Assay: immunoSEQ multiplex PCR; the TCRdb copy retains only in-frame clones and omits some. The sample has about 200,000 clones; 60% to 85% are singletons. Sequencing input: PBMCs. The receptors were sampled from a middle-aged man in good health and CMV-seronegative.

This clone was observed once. CDR3 DNA: TGCGCCAGCAGCCAAGCGAACCGGGACTTTCCTATCGATGAGCAGTTCTTC. Protein sequence: CASSQANRDFPIDEQFF. V is TRBV4-3 and J is TRBJ2-1; tentatively, D is TRBD2 (6 bases). CDR1 is LGHNA, CDR2 YSLEER, per germline. Trimming took 1 base from V and 8 from J, leaving 21 bases between them. The CDR3 contains 17 residues.

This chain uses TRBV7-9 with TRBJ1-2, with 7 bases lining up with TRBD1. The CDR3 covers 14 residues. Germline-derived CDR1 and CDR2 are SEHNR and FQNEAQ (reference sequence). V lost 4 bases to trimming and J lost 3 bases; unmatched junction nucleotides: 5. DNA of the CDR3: TGTGCCAGCAGCTCTACAGGGGTTGACTATGGCTACACCTTC. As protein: CASSSTGVDYGYTF.

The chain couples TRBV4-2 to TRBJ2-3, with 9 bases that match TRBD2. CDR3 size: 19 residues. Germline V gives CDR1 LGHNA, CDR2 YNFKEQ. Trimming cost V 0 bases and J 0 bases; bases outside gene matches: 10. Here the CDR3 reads CASSQEASGIGASTDTQYF. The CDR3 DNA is TGTGCCAGCAGCCAAGAGGCTAGCGGGATCGGGGCCAGCACAGATACGCAGTATTTT.

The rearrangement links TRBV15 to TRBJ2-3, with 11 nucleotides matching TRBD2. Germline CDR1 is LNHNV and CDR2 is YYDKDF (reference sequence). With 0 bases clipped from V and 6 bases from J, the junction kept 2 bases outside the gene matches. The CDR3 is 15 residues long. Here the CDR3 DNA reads TGTGCCACCAGCAGAGATCGACTAGCGGGGGATACGCAGTATTTT. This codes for CATSRDRLAGDTQYF.

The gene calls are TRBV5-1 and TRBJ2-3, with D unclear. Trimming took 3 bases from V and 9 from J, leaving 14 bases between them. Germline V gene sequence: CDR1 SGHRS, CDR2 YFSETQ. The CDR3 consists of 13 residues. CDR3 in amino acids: CASSSEISDTQYF. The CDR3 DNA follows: TGCGCCAGCAGCTCGGAGATCTCTGACACGCAGTATTTT.

CDR3 coding DNA: TGCGCCAGCAGCCCCCTGGGACAGAGCAATCAGCCCCAGCATTTT. Translating gives CASSPLGQSNQPQHF. This chain connects TRBV5-1 to TRBJ1-5; 7 bases map to TRBD1. The V segment lost 4 bases and the J segment 1 base; nucleotides outside the gene matches: 5. The germline CDR1 and CDR2 sequences are SGHRS and YFSETQ. The CDR3 is 15 residues long.

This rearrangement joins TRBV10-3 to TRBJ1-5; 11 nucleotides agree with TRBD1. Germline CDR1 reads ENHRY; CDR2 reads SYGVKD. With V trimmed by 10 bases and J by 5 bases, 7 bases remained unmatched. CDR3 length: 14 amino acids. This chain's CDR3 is CATTLGQGDQPQHF. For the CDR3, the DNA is TGTGCCACCACCTTGGGACAGGGGGATCAGCCCCAGCATTTT.

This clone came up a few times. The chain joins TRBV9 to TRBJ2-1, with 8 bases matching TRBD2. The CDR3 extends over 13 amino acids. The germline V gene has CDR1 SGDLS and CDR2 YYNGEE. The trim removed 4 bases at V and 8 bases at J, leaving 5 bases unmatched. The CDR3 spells CASSPGAGDEQFF. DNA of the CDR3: TGTGCCAGCAGCCCCGGAGCGGGGGATGAGCAGTTCTTC.

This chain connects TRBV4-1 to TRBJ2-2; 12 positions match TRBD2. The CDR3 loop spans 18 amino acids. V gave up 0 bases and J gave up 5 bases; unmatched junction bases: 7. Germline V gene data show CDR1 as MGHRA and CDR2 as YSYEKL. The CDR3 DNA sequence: TGCGCCAGCAGCCAAGATACTAGCGGGGGGCCGGTGACCGGGGAGCTGTTTTTT. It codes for CASSQDTSGGPVTGELFF.

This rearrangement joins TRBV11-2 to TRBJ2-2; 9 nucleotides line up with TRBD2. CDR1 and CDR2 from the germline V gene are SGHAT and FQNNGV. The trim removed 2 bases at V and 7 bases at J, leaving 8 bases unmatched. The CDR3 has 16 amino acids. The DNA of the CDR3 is TGTGCCAGCAGCTTATATGGGACTAGCTACATCGGGGAGCTGTTTTTT. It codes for CASSLYGTSYIGELFF.

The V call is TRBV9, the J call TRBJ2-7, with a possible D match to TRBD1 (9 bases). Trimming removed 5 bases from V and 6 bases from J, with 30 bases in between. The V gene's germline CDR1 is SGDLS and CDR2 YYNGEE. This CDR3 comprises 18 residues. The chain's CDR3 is CASSLAGLDRGGLGEQYF. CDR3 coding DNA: TGTGCCAGCAGTCTAGCGGGTTTGGACAGGGGAGGATTGGGCGAGCAGTACTTC.

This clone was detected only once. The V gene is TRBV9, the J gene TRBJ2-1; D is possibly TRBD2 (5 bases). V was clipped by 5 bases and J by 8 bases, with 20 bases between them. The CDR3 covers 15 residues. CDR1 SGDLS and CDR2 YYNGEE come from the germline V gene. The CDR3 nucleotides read TGTGCCAGCAGGGGAGACTTAAATAGTCACGATGAGCAGTTCTTC. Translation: CASRGDLNSHDEQFF.